The table lists the clone carrying this T cell receptor beta chain with many counts. Trimming stripped 6 bases from V and 8 bases from J, with 7 bases between. This CDR3 has 11 amino acids. These data belong to a study of neurological immune-mediated disorders. Each sequencing run yielded over 170 million TCR-beta sequences from 15-18 subjects. TCRdb reprocessed the 5' RACE reads via MiXCR and lists one record per CDR3 protein. The sample yields fewer than 70,000 distinct CDR3 sequences, around 10% seen once. Time point indicated: longitudinal time-point 2. The clonotype was recovered from a man between 25 and 39 years old in good health. The specimen was PBMCs. The V call is TRBV12-3 or TRBV12-4, the J call TRBJ2-2; D is ambiguous. This CDR3 is CASRGSGELFF. The DNA of the CDR3 is TGTGCCAGCAGGGGATCAGGGGAGCTGTTTTTT.